One sample yielded the 30 T cell receptor beta chains listed below, sequenced in a study of T cells in Graves' hyperthyroidism and ophthalmopathy (dated by TCRdb to about 2019). Receptors were amplified or captured by multiplex PCR. The reads were generated on an Illumina HiSeq 2000. Amplification of TCR beta CDR3 regions was carried out from RNA transcripts. The TCR CDR3 was subjected to a first round of RT-PCR using the HTBI primer set and the Qiagen OneStep RT-PCR kit. TCRdb itself trimmed the public reads at Q25 with fastp, ran MiXCR and retained productive beta chains. Rows are combined by CDR3 protein, so each entry shows the most common genes and DNA. This sample has 250,000 to 300,000 distinct CDR3 sequences in its table, and about 19% of those were observed once. The ten largest account for less than 40% of the sample. Material: blood. The receptors derive from a man in his fifties or sixties with Graves' ophthalmopathy.

This sequence joins TRBV5-1 and TRBJ1-5, with a weak D call TRBD1 (6 bases). CDR1 is SGHRS, CDR2 YFSETQ, per germline. There are 14 residues in the CDR3. V was cut by 2 bases and J by 3 bases, with 9 bases left in between. The CDR3 sequence: CASSFGQPNQPQHF. Written as DNA, the CDR3 is TGCGCCAGCAGCTTTGGACAGCCCAATCAGCCCCAGCATTTT.

This clonotype showed up many times. The chain recombines TRBV28 with TRBJ2-7, with TRBD1 matching over 9 bases. Germline V gene lookup returns CDR1 MDHEN and CDR2 SYDVKM. With V trimmed by 4 bases and J by 5 bases, 6 bases remained unmatched. The CDR3 extends over 14 amino acids. CDR3 nucleotide sequence: TGTGCCAGCAGTTGGACAGGGGAATTCAACGAGCAGTACTTC. This encodes CASSWTGEFNEQYF.

This clonotype was counted ten times or more. The J gene is TRBJ2-7, the V gene TRBV5-8, with 7 bases that match TRBD1. V lost 2 bases to trimming and J lost 2 bases; unmatched junction nucleotides: 7. CDR3 length: 15 residues. Germline V gene sequence: CDR1 SGHTS, CDR2 YDEGEE. The CDR3 protein is CASSLGQDLPYEQYF. In DNA form, the CDR3 reads TGTGCCAGCAGCTTAGGACAGGATCTCCCCTACGAGCAGTACTTC.

This clonotype was recorded at least ten times. The V call is TRBV27, the J call TRBJ1-1; 9 positions agree with TRBD1. The CDR3 extends over 15 amino acids. With 5 bases clipped from V and 1 base from J, the junction kept 5 bases outside the gene matches. CDR1 and CDR2 from the germline V gene are MNHEY and SMNVEV (reference sequence). The CDR3 sequence: CASSRLTGGNTEAFF. The CDR3, as DNA: TGTGCCAGCAGTCGGCTGACAGGGGGGAACACTGAAGCTTTCTTT.

The genes are TRBV20-1 and TRBJ2-5; D unresolved. Per germline, CDR1 DFQATT and CDR2 SNEGSKA (reference sequence). Trimming took 3 bases from V and 5 from J, leaving 4 bases between them. CDR3 size: 10 residues. DNA for the CDR3: TGCAGTGCTAGTAAGGAGACCCAGTACTTC. Translated, it gives CSASKETQYF.

Remarks on this clonotype: A read error may be the cause here, since a much bigger clone is one base away. V gene TRBV20-1 combines with J gene TRBJ2-7; 9 bases are shared with TRBD2. Germline V gene data show CDR1 as DFQATT and CDR2 as SNEGSKA (reference sequence). There are 12 residues in the CDR3. The CDR3, as DNA: TGCGGTGCTCAGCGGGAGGCGTACGAGCAGTACTTC. Protein: CGAQREAYEQYF.

The gene calls are TRBV20-1 and TRBJ1-1, with D perhaps TRBD1 (6 bases). The CDR3 contains 11 residues. Germline V lookup: CDR1 DFQATT, CDR2 SNEGSKA (reference sequence). The CDR3 bases are TGCAGAACAGGGTCCAACACTGAAGCTTTCTTT. Residues: CRTGSNTEAFF.

This chain links TRBV3-1 with TRBJ2-7, with 8 bases that match TRBD2. Germline trimming cut 4 bases from V and 4 bases from J; bases unmatched to any gene: 15. Germline CDR1 and CDR2: LGHDT and YNNKEL (reference sequence). The CDR3 covers 17 residues. CDR3 coding DNA: TGTGCCAGCAGCCGAGCGACTAGCGTTCTTGGGGCATACGAGCAGTACTTC. Translation: CASSRATSVLGAYEQYF.

This clonotype was seen repeatedly, ten times or more. J is TRBJ1-6 and V is TRBV20-1; TRBD1 aligns across 12 bases. The CDR3 totals 16 residues. The J segment lost 7 bases and the V segment lost 4 bases, leaving 8 bases of the junction unmatched. Germline V gene data show CDR1 as DFQATT and CDR2 as SNEGSKA (reference sequence). DNA for the CDR3: TGCAGTGCTAATTTGGGGACAGGGGGCTCGAATTCACCCCTCCACTTT. The encoded protein is CSANLGTGGSNSPLHF.

The chain is built from TRBV11-2 and TRBJ2-5; TRBD2 matches at 13 bases. Germline lookup yields CDR1 SGHAT and CDR2 FQNNGV. The CDR3 loop spans 20 amino acids. J gave up 5 bases and V 5 bases, and 20 bases lay outside the gene matches. The CDR3 is CASSPGPGAELAGGPETQYF. The CDR3 DNA is TGTGCCAGCAGCCCGGGCCCAGGGGCAGAACTAGCGGGAGGGCCGGAGACCCAGTACTTC.

In this sample, this clonotype turned up a few times. V and J are TRBV7-9 and TRBJ2-1; the match to TRBD1 covers 7 bases. The CDR3 extends over 15 amino acids. Germline loops: CDR1 SEHNR, CDR2 FQNEAQ (reference sequence). V was clipped by 3 bases and J by 5 bases; unmatched bases: 7. The CDR3 DNA is TGTGCCAGCAGCTTTCCCGGGACAGTAAACAATGAGCAGTTCTTC. It is translated as CASSFPGTVNNEQFF.

This clonotype was found many times. V usage is TRBV10-1 and J usage is TRBJ2-1; 9 positions agree with TRBD2. From germline, CDR1 is WNHNN and CDR2 SYGVQD (reference sequence). Germline trimming cut 2 bases from V and 9 bases from J; bases unmatched to any gene: 8. The CDR3 sequence is 15 residues long. CDR3 region: CASSERVAGVSEQFF. The CDR3, as DNA: TGCGCCAGCAGTGAGAGGGTAGCGGGAGTTTCTGAGCAGTTCTTC.

This clonotype has just a few counts. The genes are TRBV10-3 and TRBJ2-3, with 11 bases fitting TRBD2. The CDR3 consists of 16 residues. V lost 10 bases, J lost 0 bases, and 9 bases stayed unmatched. Germline CDR1 ENHRY, CDR2 SYGVKD. Here the CDR3 reads CATGLAGGLSTDTQYF. The CDR3 DNA follows: TGTGCCACGGGCCTAGCGGGAGGTCTCAGCACAGATACGCAGTATTTT.

The chain links TRBV7-9 to TRBJ1-5, with TRBD1 identical over 10 bases. The CDR3 totals 15 residues. The ends lost 5 bases at V and 6 bases at J; junction bases unmatched: 7. Per germline, CDR1 SEHNR and CDR2 FQNEAQ (reference sequence). In DNA, the CDR3 is TGTGCCAGCAGCCCAGGACAGGGGGAAAGTCAGCCCCAGCATTTT. Translated, it gives CASSPGQGESQPQHF.

At least ten counts were recorded for this clonotype. This chain uses TRBV20-1 with TRBJ1-6, with TRBD1 as a possible D gene (5 bases). V lost 3 bases, J lost 5 bases, and 14 bases lay in between. In germline, CDR1 is DFQATT, CDR2 SNEGSKA (reference sequence). CDR3 length: 15 amino acids. The CDR3 loop is CSASPGTGNNSPLHF. The CDR3 DNA reads as TGCAGTGCTAGTCCCGGGACGGGGAATAATTCACCCCTCCACTTT.

The rearrangement links TRBV5-1 to TRBJ1-5; D is perhaps TRBD1 (6 bases). V was pared by 0 bases and J by 3 bases, with 10 bases between. The CDR3 loop spans 15 amino acids. Germline CDR1 and CDR2: SGHRS and YFSETQ. This chain's CDR3 is CASSLGGGNNQPQHF. In nucleotides, the CDR3 is TGCGCCAGCAGCTTGGGAGGGGGTAACAATCAGCCCCAGCATTTT.

This clonotype was detected many times. V and J are TRBV7-9 and TRBJ1-1; 7 bases match TRBD1. CDR1 is SEHNR, CDR2 FQNEAQ, per germline (reference sequence). The CDR3 has 14 residues. The V and J ends lost 6 bases and 4 bases, in that order; junction bases with no gene match: 8. As DNA, the CDR3 is TGTGCCAGCAGACCCGGACAGGCCATCACTGAAGCTTTCTTT. Translating it yields CASRPGQAITEAFF.

This clonotype occurred many times. This chain connects TRBV11-3 to TRBJ2-1; D possibly matches TRBD1 or TRBD2 (5 bases each). Germline CDR1 is SGHNT and CDR2 is YENEEA. V dropped 3 bases and J dropped 7 bases, with 13 bases sitting between them. This CDR3 has 14 amino acids. As DNA, the CDR3 is TGTGCCAGCAGCTTTGGGGACCACCGGAATGAGCAGTTCTTC. It translates to CASSFGDHRNEQFF.

This clonotype was counted at least ten times. V and J are TRBV12-3 or TRBV12-4 and TRBJ1-6; D gene uncertain. V gave up 5 bases and J gave up 6 bases, with 8 bases separating them. This CDR3 has 13 amino acids. The CDR3 reads CASSGWGNSPLHF. The CDR3 DNA reads TGTGCCAGCAGTGGCTGGGGTAATTCACCCCTCCACTTT.

This clonotype was seen many times. CDR3 in amino acids: CASSLGLAQLSTDTQYF. DNA of the CDR3: TGTGCCAGCAGTTTAGGACTGGCACAGCTAAGCACAGATACGCAGTATTTT. The V call is TRBV12-3 or TRBV12-4, the J call TRBJ2-3; D unresolved. The CDR3 spans 17 residues. V was cut by 1 base and J by 0 bases, with 14 bases left in between.

This clonotype was seen only a few times. The V and J genes are TRBV20-1 and TRBJ2-5; D is possibly TRBD1 (6 bases). Germline V gene lookup returns CDR1 DFQATT and CDR2 SNEGSKA (reference sequence). The CDR3 is 13 residues long. V gave up 3 bases and J gave up 3 bases, with 11 bases separating them. CDR3 in DNA: TGCAGTGCTAGTAGGACAGCTAAAGAGACCCAGTACTTC. It is translated as CSASRTAKETQYF.

This clonotype has a count of ten or more. The V and J genes are TRBV7-2 and TRBJ2-7, with no clear D. Germline CDR1 is SGHTA and CDR2 is FQGNSA. Trimming removed 4 bases at V and 7 bases at J, with 8 bases between. The CDR3 covers 11 residues. CDR3 sequence (DNA): TGTGCCAGCAGCTCCACCCTGGAGCAGTACTTC. As protein: CASSSTLEQYF.

This clonotype was counted many times. The chain carries TRBV7-8 and TRBJ2-7; 9 bases map to TRBD2. This CDR3 has 16 residues. V trimming: 1 base; J trimming: 3 bases; junction bases outside the gene matches: 7. CDR1 SGHVS and CDR2 FQNEAQ come from the germline V gene. The CDR3, as DNA: TGTGCCAGCAGCTTAGGGGCAGCGGGAGGCGGCTACGAGCAGTACTTC. Translated, it gives CASSLGAAGGGYEQYF.

This clonotype was seen a few times. This sequence joins TRBV6-1 and TRBJ1-6; D possibly corresponds to TRBD1 (6 bases). The CDR3 covers 18 residues. CDR1 MNHNS and CDR2 SASEGT come from the germline V gene. Trimming cost V 2 bases and J 4 bases, with 18 bases left between them. CDR3 nucleotide sequence: TGTGCCAGCAGTGAACTTCAGGGGAAAATACTTTATAATTCACCCCTCCACTTT. Amino acids: CASSELQGKILYNSPLHF.

There are a few counts of this clonotype. The CDR3 loop reads CASGAGVMETQYF. The CDR3 DNA is TGTGCCAGCGGAGCGGGAGTTATGGAGACCCAGTACTTC. This rearrangement joins TRBV6-2 or TRBV6-3 to TRBJ2-5; 8 bases map to TRBD2. Germline CDR1 reads MNHEY; CDR2 reads SVGEGT. V was pared by 8 bases and J by 5 bases, with 7 bases of the junction left unmatched. The CDR3 consists of 13 residues.

There are many counts of this clonotype. The chain uses TRBV7-9 and TRBJ2-5; D is possibly TRBD1 or TRBD2 (5 bases each). V was pared by 1 base and J by 4 bases, with 13 bases between. This CDR3 has 15 amino acids. CDR1 and CDR2 from the germline V gene are SEHNR and FQNEAQ (reference sequence). The CDR3, as DNA: TGTGCCAGCAGCTTAGGGGACGGGGCTGGAGAGACCCAGTACTTC. Translated: CASSLGDGAGETQYF. Variable domain in full (rest from reference TRBV7-9 and TRBJ2-5): DTGVSQNPRHKITKRGQNVTFRCDPISEHNRLYWYRQTLGQGPEFLTYFQNEAQLEKSRLLSDRFSAERPKGSFSTLEIQRTEQGDSAMYLCASSLGDGAGETQYFGPGTRLLVL.

This chain links TRBV7-2 with TRBJ2-5; 8 bases fit TRBD2. The germline V gene encodes CDR1 SGHTA and CDR2 FQGNSA. The CDR3 contains 17 residues. V shed 2 bases, J shed 5 bases, and the junction held 13 bases outside the gene matches. For the CDR3, the DNA is TGTGCCAGCAGCTTACATAGAGCGGGAGTAGGAGGGGAGACCCAGTACTTC. It is translated as CASSLHRAGVGGETQYF.

The genes are TRBV5-6 and TRBJ2-3, with D tentatively TRBD1 or TRBD2 (5 bases each). Trimming removed 2 bases from V and 2 bases from J, with 12 bases in between. The CDR3 has 15 residues. Germline V lookup: CDR1 SGHDT, CDR2 YYEEEE. The CDR3 protein is CASSLMGEVTDTQYF. The CDR3 nucleotides read TGTGCCAGCAGCTTAATGGGGGAAGTCACAGATACGCAGTATTTT.

The table lists this clonotype with a count of one. This sequence joins TRBV19 and TRBJ2-1; tentative D call: TRBD2 (6 bases). The length of the CDR3 is 15 residues. Per the germline V gene, CDR1 is LNHDA and CDR2 is SQIVND (reference sequence). V was clipped by 5 bases and J by 0 bases, with 11 bases between them. CDR3 bases: TGTGCCAGTAGTCGGAGGGCGGCCTCCTACAATGAGCAGTTCTTC. Translation gives CASSRRAASYNEQFF.

This clonotype was detected many times. This chain links TRBV9 with TRBJ2-4; the match to TRBD2 covers 11 bases. The germline V gene has CDR1 SGDLS and CDR2 YYNGEE. The CDR3 covers 16 residues. Trimming at V came to 0 bases and at J to 8 bases, leaving 7 bases not matched to a gene. The CDR3 bases are TGTGCCAGCAGCGTAGGTAGCGGGAGGGCCGCGGACATTCAGTACTTC. As protein: CASSVGSGRAADIQYF.